Listed below are T cell receptor beta chains from one sample, sequenced in a study of cytomegalovirus exposure and HLA in healthy donors. Assay used: immunoSEQ multiplex PCR; TCRdb lists only in-frame clones, some missing. The data contain around 130,000 clones, roughly 70% of them singletons. Sequenced sample: PBMCs. The origin of the receptors is a man under 40 in good health and CMV-seronegative. The CDR3 runs from the conserved cysteine through the conserved F or W. The D gene is left open where the match is weak. A clone size is listed for some rows: how often the clone was seen (once, few, many), or a class if it is expanded.

clone size: .; D gene: TRBD1; J gene: TRBJ1-5; V gene: TRBV4-1; CDR3 protein: CASSQDEGAGRHQPQHF; CDR3 DNA: TGCGCCAGCAGCCAAGATGAGGGGGCAGGGAGGCATCAGCCCCAGCATTTT
clone size: .; D gene: .; J gene: TRBJ2-7; V gene: TRBV10-3; CDR3 protein: CAISPTTGRAYEQYF; CDR3 DNA: TGTGCCATCAGCCCTACTACAGGGAGGGCCTACGAGCAGTACTTC
clone size: .; D gene: .; J gene: TRBJ1-1; V gene: TRBV6-4; CDR3 protein: CASSDSGGSGTEAFF; CDR3 DNA: TGTGCCAGCAGTGACTCAGGGGGATCGGGCACTGAAGCTTTCTTT
clone size: .; D gene: .; J gene: TRBJ1-1; V gene: TRBV19; CDR3 protein: CASSIDLGGEAFF; CDR3 DNA: TGTGCCAGTAGTATAGATCTAGGAGGGGAAGCTTTCTTT
clone size: .; D gene: .; J gene: TRBJ2-2; V gene: TRBV4-3; CDR3 protein: CASSQGRQDATNTGELFF; CDR3 DNA: TGCGCCAGCAGCCAAGGAAGACAGGACGCCACGAACACCGGGGAGCTGTTTTTT
clone size: .; D gene: TRBD1; J gene: TRBJ1-3; V gene: TRBV27; CDR3 protein: CASSSPDRDGNTIYF; CDR3 DNA: TGTGCCAGCAGTTCCCCCGACAGGGATGGAAACACCATATATTTT
clone size: .; D gene: TRBD2; J gene: TRBJ2-1; V gene: TRBV4-2; CDR3 protein: CASSQDHRRGGLGMGEQFF; CDR3 DNA: TGTGCCAGCAGCCAAGATCATCGGCGGGGGGGCCTCGGGATGGGAGAGCAGTTCTTC
clone size: few; D gene: .; J gene: TRBJ1-5; V gene: TRBV19; CDR3 protein: CASSIGAVYSNQPQHF; CDR3 DNA: TGTGCCAGTAGTATAGGGGCAGTTTATAGCAATCAGCCCCAGCATTTT
clone size: .; D gene: TRBD2; J gene: TRBJ2-1; V gene: TRBV6-5; CDR3 protein: CASRRTSGGREQFF; CDR3 DNA: TGTGCCAGCAGACGGACTAGCGGGGGCCGTGAGCAGTTCTTC
clone size: once; D gene: .; J gene: TRBJ1-1; V gene: TRBV5-1; CDR3 protein: CASSLAGPNTEAFF; CDR3 DNA: TGCGCCAGCAGCCTCGCGGGCCCGAACACTGAAGCTTTCTTT
clone size: .; D gene: .; J gene: TRBJ1-2; V gene: TRBV4-1; CDR3 protein: CASSQNLREDLGGYTF; CDR3 DNA: TGCGCCAGCAGCCAAAATCTCAGGGAGGACTTAGGGGGCTACACCTTC
clone size: .; D gene: .; J gene: TRBJ2-6; V gene: TRBV5-3; CDR3 protein: CARSLGHGRGANVLTF; CDR3 DNA: TGTGCCAGAAGCTTGGGTCATGGGAGGGGGGCCAACGTCCTGACTTTC
clone size: .; D gene: TRBD1; J gene: TRBJ1-1; V gene: TRBV18; CDR3 protein: CASSLQGDTEAFF; CDR3 DNA: TGTGCCAGCTCCCTCCAGGGGGACACTGAAGCTTTCTTT
clone size: .; D gene: TRBD2; J gene: TRBJ2-7; V gene: TRBV27; CDR3 protein: CASSWSGTSSSYEQYF; CDR3 DNA: TGTGCCAGCAGTTGGTCCGGGACTAGTTCTTCCTACGAGCAGTACTTC
clone size: .; D gene: TRBD1; J gene: TRBJ2-5; V gene: TRBV5-6; CDR3 protein: CASSLFGTGVSETQYF; CDR3 DNA: TGTGCCAGCAGCTTGTTTGGGACAGGGGTGTCAGAGACCCAGTACTTC
clone size: few; D gene: TRBD2; J gene: TRBJ2-3; V gene: TRBV7-6; CDR3 protein: CASSLGVAGGRDTQYF; CDR3 DNA: TGTGCCAGCAGCTTAGGGGTAGCGGGAGGTAGAGATACGCAGTATTTT
clone size: few; D gene: TRBD2; J gene: TRBJ2-7; V gene: TRBV2; CDR3 protein: CARIAGGSYEQYF; CDR3 DNA: TGTGCCAGAATAGCGGGAGGTTCCTACGAGCAGTACTTC
clone size: .; D gene: TRBD2; J gene: TRBJ2-2; V gene: TRBV11-3; CDR3 protein: CASSARTSGGELFF; CDR3 DNA: TGTGCCAGCAGCGCCCGGACTAGCGGGGGGGAGCTGTTTTTT
clone size: .; D gene: TRBD2; J gene: TRBJ2-7; V gene: TRBV7-2; CDR3 protein: CASSLWPGGGTDFYEQYF; CDR3 DNA: TGTGCCAGCAGCTTATGGCCGGGGGGGGGCACCGATTTTTACGAGCAGTACTTC
clone size: .; D gene: TRBD2; J gene: TRBJ2-1; V gene: TRBV5-1; CDR3 protein: CASSPEAAGGEMGKQFF; CDR3 DNA: TGCGCCAGCAGCCCAGAAGCAGCGGGGGGCGAAATGGGGAAGCAGTTCTTC
clone size: .; D gene: .; J gene: TRBJ2-5; V gene: TRBV5-5; CDR3 protein: CASSLGSSSQETQYF; CDR3 DNA: TGTGCCAGCAGCTTGGGGAGCTCCAGCCAAGAGACCCAGTACTTC
clone size: .; D gene: .; J gene: TRBJ2-6; V gene: TRBV4-1; CDR3 protein: CASSRAPHRDPLSGANVLTF; CDR3 DNA: TGCGCCAGCAGCCGCGCCCCCCACAGGGATCCCCTCTCTGGGGCCAACGTCCTGACTTTC
clone size: .; D gene: .; J gene: TRBJ2-7; V gene: TRBV10-3; CDR3 protein: CAISADRGEQYF; CDR3 DNA: TGTGCCATCAGTGCGGACAGAGGCGAGCAGTACTTC
clone size: .; D gene: .; J gene: TRBJ1-4; V gene: TRBV27; CDR3 protein: CASKLGGSSEKLFF; CDR3 DNA: TGTGCCAGCAAACTGGGGGGGAGTAGTGAAAAACTGTTTTTT
clone size: .; D gene: .; J gene: TRBJ1-2; V gene: TRBV29-1; CDR3 protein: CSVGPPDYGYTF; CDR3 DNA: TGCAGCGTTGGTCCGCCGGACTATGGCTACACCTTC
clone size: .; D gene: TRBD1; J gene: TRBJ1-5; V gene: TRBV19; CDR3 protein: CASGRDRMNQPQHF; CDR3 DNA: TGTGCCAGTGGGCGGGACAGGATGAATCAGCCCCAGCATTTT
clone size: .; D gene: TRBD1; J gene: TRBJ2-3; V gene: TRBV7-9; CDR3 protein: CASSPPASGRGRSDTQYF; CDR3 DNA: TGTGCCAGCAGTCCCCCTGCCTCGGGCAGGGGGCGCTCGGATACGCAGTATTTT
clone size: .; D gene: .; J gene: TRBJ2-3; V gene: TRBV18; CDR3 protein: CASSPGAGGEDTQYF; CDR3 DNA: TGTGCCAGCTCACCAGGAGCGGGTGGGGAAGATACGCAGTATTTT
clone size: .; D gene: TRBD1; J gene: TRBJ2-7; V gene: TRBV7-3; CDR3 protein: CASSLDRGNEQYF; CDR3 DNA: TGTGCCAGCAGCCTGGACAGGGGGAACGAGCAGTACTTC
clone size: few; D gene: .; J gene: TRBJ2-3; V gene: TRBV30; CDR3 protein: CAWTPPSATDTQYF; CDR3 DNA: TGTGCCTGGACACCCCCTAGCGCCACAGATACGCAGTATTTT